The rows below give T cell receptor beta chains drawn from one sample of a study of cytomegalovirus exposure and HLA in healthy donors. Measured with immunoSEQ multiplex PCR; TCRdb has only the in-frame clones, and not every one. Of about 160,000 clones in the sample, roughly 87% were seen once. What was sequenced was PBMCs. The receptors were sampled from a girl aged 5 to 17 in good health and CMV-seropositive. The conserved cysteine and the conserved F or W are not part of the CDR3 here.

CDR3aa: ASSLYGGRAGAYQETQY
j_gene: TRBJ2-5
v_gene: TRBV28

CDR3aa: ASSLPTSGTYNEQF
j_gene: TRBJ2-1
v_gene: TRBV7-9

CDR3aa: ASSIYGTSDQPQH
j_gene: TRBJ1-5
v_gene: TRBV19

CDR3aa: ASSIEVTYYEQY
j_gene: TRBJ2-7
v_gene: TRBV19

CDR3aa: AWSVGRVMNTEAF
j_gene: TRBJ1-1
v_gene: TRBV30

CDR3aa: ASSAPTTGIGEKLF
j_gene: TRBJ1-4
v_gene: TRBV6-1

CDR3aa: AISPHGDVANYGYT
j_gene: TRBJ1-2
v_gene: TRBV10-3

CDR3aa: ASFLDRLNTEAF
j_gene: TRBJ1-1
v_gene: TRBV6-5

CDR3aa: SVEVFGGNEQF
j_gene: TRBJ2-1
v_gene: TRBV29-1

CDR3aa: ASSLGTGISGANVLT
j_gene: TRBJ2-6
v_gene: TRBV7-6

CDR3aa: ASSLVGGWATEAF
j_gene: TRBJ1-1
v_gene: TRBV11-2

CDR3aa: ASSQLTPNYGYT
j_gene: TRBJ1-2
v_gene: TRBV27

CDR3aa: ASSLVPGHTKNEQF
j_gene: TRBJ2-1
v_gene: TRBV7-6

CDR3aa: AISDAENTEAF
j_gene: TRBJ1-1
v_gene: TRBV10-3

CDR3aa: AWSVAGYGMNTEAF
j_gene: TRBJ1-1
v_gene: TRBV30

CDR3aa: ASRRDTLNTEAF
j_gene: TRBJ1-1
v_gene: TRBV6-5

CDR3aa: SSSLASGRAVAGELF
j_gene: TRBJ2-2
v_gene: TRBV7-9

CDR3aa: ASTGGGWDTQY
j_gene: TRBJ2-3
v_gene: TRBV11-2

CDR3aa: ASSPRWANTEAF
j_gene: TRBJ1-1
v_gene: TRBV19

CDR3aa: ASKPLGGHGSPQH
j_gene: TRBJ1-5
v_gene: TRBV27

CDR3aa: ASSQVRLAGGPLYEQY
j_gene: TRBJ2-7
v_gene: TRBV4-1

CDR3aa: ASSVIGLAGNAGELF
j_gene: TRBJ2-2
v_gene: TRBV9

CDR3aa: ASSVGIQGGKETQY
j_gene: TRBJ2-5
v_gene: TRBV9

CDR3aa: ASSSPLYLGQGPYNEQF
j_gene: TRBJ2-1
v_gene: TRBV28

CDR3aa: ASSGGQGSDIQY
j_gene: TRBJ2-4
v_gene: TRBV6-1

CDR3aa: ASSLGAQETQY
j_gene: TRBJ2-5
v_gene: TRBV7-8

CDR3aa: ASSLGVNTEAF
j_gene: TRBJ1-1
v_gene: TRBV11-3

CDR3aa: ASSFWTSGRKGLEQY
j_gene: TRBJ2-7
v_gene: TRBV27

CDR3aa: ASSWQGGRAF
j_gene: TRBJ1-1
v_gene: TRBV6-6